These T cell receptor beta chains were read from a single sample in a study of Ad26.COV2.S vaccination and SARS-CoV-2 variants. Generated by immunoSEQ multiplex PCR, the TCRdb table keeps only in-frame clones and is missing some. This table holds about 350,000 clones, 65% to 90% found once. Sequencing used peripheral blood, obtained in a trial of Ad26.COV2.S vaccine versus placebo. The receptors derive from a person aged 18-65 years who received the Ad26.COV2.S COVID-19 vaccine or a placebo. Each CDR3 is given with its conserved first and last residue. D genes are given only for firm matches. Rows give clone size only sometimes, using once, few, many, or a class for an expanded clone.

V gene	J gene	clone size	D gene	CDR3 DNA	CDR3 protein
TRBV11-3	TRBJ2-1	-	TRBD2	TGTGCCAGCAGCTCTGGACTAGCGGGAGGGCCGGGTTACAATGAGCAGTTCTTC	CASSSGLAGGPGYNEQFF
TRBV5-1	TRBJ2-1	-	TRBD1	TGCGCCAGCAGCCAAAGGGGTGGGACAGGACCCTTCAATGAGCAGTTCTTC	CASSQRGGTGPFNEQFF
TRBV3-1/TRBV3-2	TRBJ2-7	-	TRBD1	TGTGCCAGCAGTCCGGGACAGGGATACTACGAGCAGTACTTC	CASSPGQGYYEQYF
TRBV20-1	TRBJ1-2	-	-	TGCAGTGCTAGTTTCCCTGGGTCTGGAGCGATAAACTATGGCTACACCTTC	CSASFPGSGAINYGYTF
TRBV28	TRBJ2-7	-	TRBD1	TGTGCCAGCAGTTCAGGGGGCGAGCAGTACTTC	CASSSGGEQYF
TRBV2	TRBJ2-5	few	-	TGTGCCAGCACTAAGACAGAGCAAGAGACCCAGTACTTC	CASTKTEQETQYF
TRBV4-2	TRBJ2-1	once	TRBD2	TGTGCCAGCAGCCAAGGGGCGGGAGGGCCTATGAATGAGCAGTTCTTC	CASSQGAGGPMNEQFF
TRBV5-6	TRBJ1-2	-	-	TGTGCCAGCAGCTTGCGGACAGCCTATGGCTACACCTTC	CASSLRTAYGYTF
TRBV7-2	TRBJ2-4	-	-	TGTGCCAGCAGCTTAGAGGCAGGCGAAGCCAAAAACATTCAGTACTTC	CASSLEAGEAKNIQYF
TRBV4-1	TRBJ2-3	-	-	TGCGCCAGCAGCCAAGAAGGTCACGGGGATACGCAGTATTTT	CASSQEGHGDTQYF
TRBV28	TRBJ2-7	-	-	TGTGCCAGCAGTTTGTCCGGGGGTTCCTACGAGCAGTACTTC	CASSLSGGSYEQYF
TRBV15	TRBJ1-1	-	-	TGTGCCACCAGCCCTCACTCAGGGACCACTGAAGCTTTCTTT	CATSPHSGTTEAFF
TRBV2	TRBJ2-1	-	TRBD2	TGTGCCAGCACCGCCACTAGCGTGAATGAGCAGTTCTTC	CASTATSVNEQFF
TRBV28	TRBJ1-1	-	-	TGTGCCAGCAAGGCAGGAGACATGAACACTGAAGCTTTCTTT	CASKAGDMNTEAFF
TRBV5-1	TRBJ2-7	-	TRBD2	TGCGCCAGCAGCGATCCGGGAGGCATCTACGAGCAGTACTTC	CASSDPGGIYEQYF
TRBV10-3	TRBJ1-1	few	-	TGTGCCATCAGTGCACAGGGTATCACTGAAGCTTTCTTT	CAISAQGITEAFF
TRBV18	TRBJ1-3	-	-	TGTGCCAGCTCATCTGGAGGAGGGCCCGGAAACACCATATATTTT	CASSSGGGPGNTIYF
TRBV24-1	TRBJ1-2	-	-	TGTGCCACCAGTGATCAGTCAGGAGGCGGCAGCGGCTACATCTTC	CATSDQSGGGSGYIF
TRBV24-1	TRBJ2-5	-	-	TGTGCCACCAGTGATCCGGGACTGGAGGGGACCCAGTACTTC	CATSDPGLEGTQYF
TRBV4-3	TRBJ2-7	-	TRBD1	TGCGCCAGCAGCCAGGGTGAGGGGGCCAACGAGCAGTACTTC	CASSQGEGANEQYF
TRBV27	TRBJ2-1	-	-	TGTGCCAGCAGCTTGGTGGGCTGGTCCTACAATGAGCAGTTCTTC	CASSLVGWSYNEQFF
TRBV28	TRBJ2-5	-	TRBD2	TGTGCCAGCAGACCCGCTAGCGGGGGCCGGGAGACCCAGTACTTC	CASRPASGGRETQYF
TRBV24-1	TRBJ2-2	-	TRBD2	TGTGCCACCAGTGACCCGCGGGGGGGCCTGGCCGGGGAGCTGTTTTTT	CATSDPRGGLAGELFF
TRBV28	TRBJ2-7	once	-	TGTGCCAGCAGTCTAACCTACGAGCAGTACTTC	CASSLTYEQYF
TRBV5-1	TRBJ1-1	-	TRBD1	TGCGCCAGCAGCGCCAACCAGGGGGCCAACACTGAAGCTTTCTTT	CASSANQGANTEAFF
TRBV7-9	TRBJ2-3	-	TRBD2	TGTGCCAGCAGCTTAGCGCCGCGGGAGGGCCCTCACACTACGCAGTATTTT	CASSLAPREGPHTTQYF
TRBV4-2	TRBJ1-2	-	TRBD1	TGTGCCAGCAGCCCAAGGGCAGGGGGCTCTCTTAACTATGGCTACACCTTC	CASSPRAGGSLNYGYTF
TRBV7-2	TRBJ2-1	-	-	TGTGCCAGCAGCCCCAAATCAACCGAGCAGTTCTTC	CASSPKSTEQFF
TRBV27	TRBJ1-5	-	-	TGTGCCAGCAGTCCCTTTTATAGCAATCAGCCCCAGCATTTT	CASSPFYSNQPQHF
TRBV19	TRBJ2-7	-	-	TGTGCCAGTAGTATAGATCCGGGGCCGGTCTACGAGCAGTACTTC	CASSIDPGPVYEQYF
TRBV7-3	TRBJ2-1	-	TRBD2	TGTGCCAGCAGCTTAGGGCTAGCGGACGGGGATGAGCAGTTCTTC	CASSLGLADGDEQFF
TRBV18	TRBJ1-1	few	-	TGTGCCAGCTCACTCTGGACAGAAACGGACACTGAAGCTTTCTTT	CASSLWTETDTEAFF
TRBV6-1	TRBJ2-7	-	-	TGTGCCAGCAGTGAAGTTTCGGGGAGGAATTTCTACGAGCAGTACTTC	CASSEVSGRNFYEQYF
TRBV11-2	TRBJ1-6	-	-	TGTGCCAGCAGCTTAGATTTCAAGAGTCCCCTCCACTTT	CASSLDFKSPLHF
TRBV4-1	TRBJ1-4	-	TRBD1	TGCGCCAGCAGCCAACCCGGACAGGGGGCTAATGAAAAACTGTTTTTT	CASSQPGQGANEKLFF